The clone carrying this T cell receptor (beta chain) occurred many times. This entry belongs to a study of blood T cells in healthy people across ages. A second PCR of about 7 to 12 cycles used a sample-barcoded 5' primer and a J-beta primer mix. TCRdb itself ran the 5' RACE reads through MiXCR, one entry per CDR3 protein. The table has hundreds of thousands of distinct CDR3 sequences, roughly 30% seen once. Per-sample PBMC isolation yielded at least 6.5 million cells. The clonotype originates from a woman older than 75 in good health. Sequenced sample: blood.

DNA for the CDR3: TGTGCCAGCAGCCCACAGGGACAGGGACTGGCCAACGTCCTGACTTTC. It yields the protein CASSPQGQGLANVLTF. The rearrangement joins TRBV7-2 to TRBJ2-6; TRBD1 matches 9 bases. This CDR3 has 16 residues. Trimming cost V 5 bases and J 6 bases; bases outside gene matches: 8. Germline CDR1 is SGHTA and CDR2 is FQGNSA.